This entry is about one TCR beta chain. The data originate from a study of blood T cell repertoires in COVID-19. As processed by the authors: Reference gene primer amplification yielded estimated nucleated cell counts. The method was immunoSEQ multiplex PCR; TCRdb's version includes in-frame clones alone and lacks a portion of them. D and trimming come from the DNA, and the V and J calls and clone size come from that table. This sample has roughly 260,000 clones; about 90% occur once, and the top ten carry roughly 6%. Trimming left V 3 bases short and J 0 bases short, with 6 bases between. The CDR3 covers 14 residues. Per the germline V gene, CDR1 is MGHRA and CDR2 is YSYEKL.

The chain links TRBV4-1 to TRBJ1-5, with D uncertain. Material: PBMCs or T cells enriched from blood (not recorded which). The TCR sequence derives from a woman aged 30 to 39 with acute COVID-19. CDR3 nucleotide sequence: TGCGCCAGCAGCCAGGCTTATAGCAATCAGCCCCAGCATTTT. Protein product: CASSQAYSNQPQHF.